This passage covers 28 T cell receptor beta chains from one sample sequenced in a study of blood T cell repertoires in COVID-19. TCRdb's copy holds only in-frame clones and misses some; the assay was immunoSEQ multiplex PCR. Of roughly 260,000 clones listed, around 90% are singletons. The sample comprised PBMCs or T cells enriched from blood (not recorded which). The receptors here all came from a woman between 25 and 40 years old with acute COVID-19.

The V and J genes are TRBV29-1 and TRBJ1-1, with D possibly TRBD1 on 6 matching bases. The CDR3 consists of 15 residues. CDR1 and CDR2 from the germline V gene are SQVTM and ANQGSEA. The V and J ends lost 0 bases and 1 base respectively, with 12 bases between them. This CDR3 is CSVEETGLWNTEAFF. The DNA for the CDR3 is TGCAGCGTTGAAGAAACAGGGCTGTGGAACACTGAAGCTTTCTTT.

The chain couples TRBV3-1 (or the pseudogene TRBV3-2) to TRBJ2-2, with D perhaps matching TRBD1 (5 bases). V was shortened by 4 bases and J by 1 base, with 13 bases between the two germline ends. Per the germline V gene, CDR1 is LGHDT and CDR2 is YNNKEL (reference sequence). The CDR3 loop spans 16 amino acids. The CDR3 DNA sequence: TGTGCCAGCAGCCGGACGGGTGGACAGAACACCGGGGAGCTGTTTTTT. Amino acid sequence: CASSRTGGQNTGELFF.

CDR3 sequence reads: CASSAGGSSYEQYF. The CDR3 bases are TGTGCCAGCAGTGCAGGGGGTTCCTCCTACGAGCAGTACTTC. This rearrangement joins TRBV28 to TRBJ2-7; 7 bases are shared with TRBD1. Germline V gene sequence: CDR1 MDHEN, CDR2 SYDVKM. This CDR3 has 14 amino acids. With V trimmed by 5 bases and J by 0 bases, 4 bases remained unmatched.

This clone was detected only once. This rearrangement joins TRBV10-1 to TRBJ2-7; 9 bases align to TRBD2. The ends lost 4 bases at V and 4 bases at J; junction bases unmatched: 5. Per the germline V gene, CDR1 is WNHNN and CDR2 is SYGVQD (reference sequence). The CDR3 has 14 amino acids. This chain's CDR3 is CASSAAGGHYEQYF. Here the CDR3 DNA reads TGCGCCAGCAGTGCAGCGGGGGGTCATTACGAGCAGTACTTC.

The chain joins TRBV29-1 to TRBJ2-3; weak D call: TRBD2 (5 bases). Trimming removed 6 bases at V and 4 bases at J, with 11 bases between. Germline CDR1 is SQVTM and CDR2 is ANQGSEA. The CDR3 extends over 12 amino acids. The CDR3 sequence: CSVGGGPDTQYF. For the CDR3, the DNA is TGCAGCGTGGGCGGAGGTCCAGATACGCAGTATTTT.

The gene calls are TRBV2 and TRBJ1-4; TRBD1 matches at 8 bases. CDR3 length: 14 residues. Looked up from germline, CDR1 is SNHLY and CDR2 is FYNNEI. The J segment lost 5 bases and the V segment lost 8 bases, leaving 7 bases of the junction unmatched. The CDR3 bases are TGTGCCAGCCGTACGGACAGGGTGAATGAAAAACTGTTTTTT. It specifies CASRTDRVNEKLFF.

The chain recombines TRBV5-1 with TRBJ2-2; the D gene is possibly TRBD2 (5 bases). The CDR3 consists of 15 residues. V was cut by 7 bases and J by 1 base, with 14 bases left in between. Germline V lookup: CDR1 SGHRS, CDR2 YFSETQ. This CDR3 reads CASWPGGWNTGELFF. CDR3 nucleotide sequence: TGCGCCAGCTGGCCCGGCGGGTGGAACACCGGGGAGCTGTTTTTT.

The sample holds one count of this clone. The chain uses TRBV6-2 or TRBV6-3 and TRBJ1-5; 9 bases align to TRBD1. With 2 bases clipped from V and 10 bases from J, the junction kept 15 bases outside the gene matches. CDR1 and CDR2 from the germline V gene are MNHEY and SVGEGT. The CDR3 has 17 residues. The CDR3 reads CASSYPADRGPIQPQHF. The CDR3 DNA is TGTGCCAGCAGTTACCCCGCGGACAGGGGCCCAATTCAACCCCAGCATTTT.

The chain couples TRBV5-1 to TRBJ2-2; 11 bases line up with TRBD2. The V gene's germline CDR1 is SGHRS and CDR2 YFSETQ. The CDR3 sequence is 17 residues long. Trimming cost V 3 bases and J 4 bases; bases outside gene matches: 8. This CDR3 reads CASSSIAGTSGTGELFF. For the CDR3, the DNA is TGCGCCAGCAGCTCCATCGCCGGGACTAGCGGCACCGGGGAGCTGTTTTTT.

V is TRBV5-6 and J is TRBJ2-5; 9 bases fit TRBD2. CDR1 and CDR2 from the germline V gene are SGHDT and YYEEEE. The junction had 3 bases not matched to a gene; V was cut back by 0 bases and J by 3 bases. The CDR3 is 15 residues long. CDR3 nucleotides: TGTGCCAGCAGCTTGGTGGCTAGCGGGGAAGAGACCCAGTACTTC. This translates into CASSLVASGEETQYF. Together with reference TRBV5-6 and TRBJ2-5, the CDR3 gives the full variable domain: DAGVTQSPTHLIKTRGQQVTLRCSPKSGHDTVSWYQQALGQGPQFIFQYYEEEERQRGNFPDRFSGHQFPNYSSELNVNALLLGDSALYLCASSLVASGEETQYFGPGTRLLVL.

The CDR3 protein is CASSFRGPGEKLFF. CDR3 DNA sequence: TGTGCCAGCAGCTTCAGGGGGCCGGGAGAAAAACTGTTTTTT. The rearrangement joins TRBV7-8 to TRBJ1-4, with 8 bases fitting TRBD1. Per germline, CDR1 SGHVS and CDR2 FQNEAQ. The J segment lost 8 bases and the V segment lost 3 bases, leaving 5 bases of the junction unmatched. The CDR3 spans 14 residues.

The V gene is TRBV18, the J gene TRBJ2-6; D remains ambiguous. Germline-derived CDR1 and CDR2 are KGHSH and LQKENI. The CDR3 is made up of 14 amino acids. Between the trimmed V and J ends, which lost 4 bases and 2 bases, there was a span of 6 bases. For the CDR3, the DNA is TGTGCCAGCTCACACGGTGCTGGGGCCAACGTCCTGACTTTC. Residues: CASSHGAGANVLTF.

The chain links TRBV19 to TRBJ2-7; TRBD1 aligns across 8 bases. Germline V gene sequence: CDR1 LNHDA, CDR2 SQIVND (reference sequence). Germline trimming cut 3 bases from V and 5 bases from J; bases unmatched to any gene: 6. The CDR3 loop spans 14 amino acids. The CDR3 DNA follows: TGTGCCAGTAGTATGACAGGGGACCCAGACGAGCAGTACTTC. Amino acid sequence: CASSMTGDPDEQYF.

V and J are TRBV6-5 and TRBJ1-3; no reliable D call. V was trimmed by 6 bases and J by 5 bases, leaving 14 bases between them. CDR1 and CDR2 from the germline V gene are MNHEY and SVGAGI. This CDR3 comprises 14 residues. CDR3 sequence reads: CASRSEERRNTIYF. DNA for the CDR3: TGTGCCAGCAGGTCCGAGGAGCGCAGAAACACCATATATTTT.

The chain links TRBV11-2 to TRBJ2-3; a possible D gene is TRBD2 (6 bases). V gave up 1 base and J gave up 5 bases, with 10 bases separating them. In germline, CDR1 is SGHAT, CDR2 FQNNGV. The CDR3 length is 14 residues. CDR3 sequence: CASSLGSTRDTQYF. The CDR3 DNA reads as TGTGCCAGCAGCTTAGGGTCGACTAGAGATACGCAGTATTTT.

The chain joins TRBV7-8 to TRBJ2-3; no firm D call. Germline V CDR1 and CDR2: SGHVS, FQNEAQ. V was clipped by 5 bases and J by 0 bases, with 12 bases between them. CDR3 length: 15 amino acids. DNA of the CDR3: TGTGCCAGCAGCCCTGGCTTTTCTAGCACAGATACGCAGTATTTT. This codes for CASSPGFSSTDTQYF.

This clone occurred a few times. The V and J genes are TRBV6-2 or TRBV6-3 and TRBJ1-5; D is unresolved. The germline V gene has CDR1 MNHEY and CDR2 SVGEGT. V lost 0 bases to trimming and J lost 0 bases, with 6 bases between them. This CDR3 spans 15 amino acids. The chain's CDR3 is CASSYSQNSNQPQHF. In DNA, the CDR3 is TGTGCCAGCAGTTACTCACAGAATAGCAATCAGCCCCAGCATTTT.

The J gene is TRBJ2-2, the V gene TRBV2, with 14 bases aligning to TRBD2. CDR3 length: 15 amino acids. Per germline, CDR1 SNHLY and CDR2 FYNNEI. Germline trimming cut 4 bases from V and 6 bases from J; bases unmatched to any gene: 1. The CDR3 here is CASSGLAGGPGELFF. The CDR3 DNA sequence: TGTGCCAGCAGTGGACTAGCGGGAGGGCCCGGGGAGCTGTTTTTT.

The rearrangement joins TRBV5-4 to TRBJ1-1; 7 bases line up with TRBD1. The CDR3 covers 15 residues. In germline, CDR1 is SGHNT, CDR2 YYREEE (reference sequence). J lost 0 bases, V lost 2 bases, and 4 bases had no gene match. For the CDR3, the DNA is TGTGCCAGCAGCTTACAGGGGCGGGTGAACACTGAAGCTTTCTTT. Translated: CASSLQGRVNTEAFF.

The rearrangement joins TRBV7-2 to TRBJ2-5; 9 nucleotides match TRBD2. This CDR3 contains 15 residues. Germline-derived CDR1 and CDR2 are SGHTA and FQGNSA. V shed 6 bases, J shed 5 bases, and the junction held 10 bases outside the gene matches. The DNA of the CDR3 is TGTGCCAGCAGTCTGGCGGGGGGGCCCGGGGAGACCCAGTACTTC. Translation: CASSLAGGPGETQYF. Filled out from reference TRBV7-2 and TRBJ2-5, the complete variable domain reads GAGVSQSPSNKVTEKGKDVELRCDPISGHTALYWYRQSLGQGLEFLIYFQGNSAPDKSGLPSDRFSAERTGGSVSTLTIQRTQQEDSAVYLCASSLAGGPGETQYFGPGTRLLVL.

This rearrangement joins TRBV7-9 to TRBJ2-3; D gene uncertain. The V end was cut by 1 base, the J end by 2 bases, with 13 bases between. This CDR3 is 16 amino acids long. Germline CDR1 is SEHNR and CDR2 is FQNEAQ (reference sequence). The CDR3 is CASSLDRFPPTDTQYF. The CDR3 bases are TGTGCCAGCAGCTTAGACCGGTTTCCCCCCACAGATACGCAGTATTTT. The complete variable domain, with remaining parts taken from reference TRBV7-9 and TRBJ2-3, reads DTGVSQNPRHKITKRGQNVTFRCDPISEHNRLYWYRQTLGQGPEFLTYFQNEAQLEKSRLLSDRFSAERPKGSFSTLEIQRTEQGDSAMYLCASSLDRFPPTDTQYFGPGTRLTVL.

This clone was seen more than once but under ten times. The gene calls are TRBV4-3 and TRBJ2-2; D might be TRBD2 (5 bases). Trimming took off 4 bases at V and 0 bases at J, with 9 bases between the two ends. There are 15 residues in the CDR3. From germline, CDR1 is LGHNA and CDR2 YSLEER. CDR3 DNA sequence: TGCGCCAGCAGCCCGAGGGCCACGAACACCGGGGAGCTGTTTTTT. It encodes CASSPRATNTGELFF.

Only a few counts were recorded for this clone. The CDR3 DNA is TGTGCCAGCAGCAGGTTAACAAACTATGGCTACACCTTC. Encoded protein: CASSRLTNYGYTF. This chain links TRBV6-5 with TRBJ1-2; unclear D gene. The CDR3 spans 13 residues. Trimming removed 6 bases from V and 2 bases from J, with 10 bases in between. Germline V lookup: CDR1 MNHEY, CDR2 SVGAGI.

This chain joins TRBV25-1 and TRBJ1-5; D might be TRBD1 (6 bases). Between the trimmed V and J ends, which lost 4 bases and 4 bases, there was a span of 17 bases. The CDR3 covers 16 residues. Germline CDR1 reads MGHDK; CDR2 reads SYGVNS. The chain's CDR3 is CASSGTQGGYNQPQHF. Written as DNA, the CDR3 is TGTGCCAGCAGTGGTACACAGGGAGGGTATAATCAGCCCCAGCATTTT.

This chain connects TRBV19 to TRBJ1-1; D uncertain. CDR3 size: 14 residues. V was shortened by 3 bases and J by 4 bases, with 12 bases between the two germline ends. Germline V gives CDR1 LNHDA, CDR2 SQIVND (reference sequence). CDR3 nucleotide sequence: TGTGCCAGTAGTATCGGCGGGCTTAGCACTGAAGCTTTCTTT. Translation gives CASSIGGLSTEAFF.

The DNA of the CDR3 is TGTGCCAGCAGCTTGGAACAGGGGCAAACAGATACGCAGTATTTT. Its translation is CASSLEQGQTDTQYF. This rearrangement joins TRBV5-6 to TRBJ2-3; 7 bases are shared with TRBD1. The germline V gene encodes CDR1 SGHDT and CDR2 YYEEEE. CDR3 length equals 15 residues. With 0 bases clipped from V and 3 bases from J, the junction kept 4 bases outside the gene matches.

The genes are TRBV5-5 and TRBJ1-4; D possibly corresponds to TRBD1 (5 bases). Germline loops: CDR1 SGHKS, CDR2 YYEKEE (reference sequence). The CDR3 consists of 15 residues. V shed 4 bases and J shed 4 bases, with 14 bases lying between them. CDR3 DNA sequence: TGTGCCAGCAGCCCCCGCAGGGCCTTTAATGAAAAACTGTTTTTT. Translated, it gives CASSPRRAFNEKLFF.

This rearrangement joins TRBV19 to TRBJ1-1, with D tentatively TRBD1 (5 bases). The CDR3 contains 13 residues. Trimming took 7 bases from V and 1 from J, leaving 10 bases between them. The germline gives CDR1 LNHDA, CDR2 SQIVND (reference sequence). The CDR3 here is CASTDRRNTEAFF. For the CDR3, the DNA is TGTGCCAGTACCGACAGACGGAACACTGAAGCTTTCTTT.